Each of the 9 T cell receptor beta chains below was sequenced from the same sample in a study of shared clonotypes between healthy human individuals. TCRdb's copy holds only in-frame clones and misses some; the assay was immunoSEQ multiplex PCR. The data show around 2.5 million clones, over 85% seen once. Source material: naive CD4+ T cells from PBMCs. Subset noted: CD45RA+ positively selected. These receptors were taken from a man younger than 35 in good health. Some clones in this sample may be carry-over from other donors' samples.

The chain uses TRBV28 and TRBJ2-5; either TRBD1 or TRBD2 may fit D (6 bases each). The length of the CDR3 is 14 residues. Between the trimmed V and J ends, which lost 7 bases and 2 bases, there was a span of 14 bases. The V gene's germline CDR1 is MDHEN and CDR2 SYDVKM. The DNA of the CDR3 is TGTGCCAGCACCAGGGGAGGACAGCAAGAGACCCAGTACTTC. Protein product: CASTRGGQQETQYF.

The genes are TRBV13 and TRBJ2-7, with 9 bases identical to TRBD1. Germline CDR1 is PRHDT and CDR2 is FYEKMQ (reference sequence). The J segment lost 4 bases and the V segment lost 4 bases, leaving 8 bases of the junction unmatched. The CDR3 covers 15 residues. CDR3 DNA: TGTGCCAGCAGCTCCAAGCCGGGACAGGGATACGAGCAGTACTTC. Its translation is CASSSKPGQGYEQYF.

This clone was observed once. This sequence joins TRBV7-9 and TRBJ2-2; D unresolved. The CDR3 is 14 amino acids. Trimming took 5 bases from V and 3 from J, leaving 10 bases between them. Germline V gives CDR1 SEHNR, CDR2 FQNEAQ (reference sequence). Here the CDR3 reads CASSRPRDTGELFF. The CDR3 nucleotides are TGTGCCAGCAGCCGTCCTCGGGACACCGGGGAGCTGTTTTTT.

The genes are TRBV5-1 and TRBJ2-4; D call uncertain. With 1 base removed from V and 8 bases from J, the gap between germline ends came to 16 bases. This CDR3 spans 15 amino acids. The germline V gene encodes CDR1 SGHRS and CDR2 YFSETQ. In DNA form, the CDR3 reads TGCGCCAGCAGCTTGATTTCGGAGTCCGGGCACATTCAGTACTTC. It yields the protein CASSLISESGHIQYF.

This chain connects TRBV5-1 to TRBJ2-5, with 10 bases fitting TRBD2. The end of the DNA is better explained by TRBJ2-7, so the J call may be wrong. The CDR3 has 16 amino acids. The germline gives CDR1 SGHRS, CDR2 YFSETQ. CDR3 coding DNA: TGCGCCAGCAGCTTAAGCGGGACTAGCGTGAGCTACGAGCAGTACTTC. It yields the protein CASSLSGTSVSYEQYF.

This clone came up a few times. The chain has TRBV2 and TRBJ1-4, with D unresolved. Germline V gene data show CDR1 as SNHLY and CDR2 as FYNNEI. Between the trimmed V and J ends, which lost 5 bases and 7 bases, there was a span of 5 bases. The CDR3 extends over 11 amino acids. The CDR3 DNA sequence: TGTGCCAGCAGTTTAGGTGAAAAACTGTTTTTT. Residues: CASSLGEKLFF.

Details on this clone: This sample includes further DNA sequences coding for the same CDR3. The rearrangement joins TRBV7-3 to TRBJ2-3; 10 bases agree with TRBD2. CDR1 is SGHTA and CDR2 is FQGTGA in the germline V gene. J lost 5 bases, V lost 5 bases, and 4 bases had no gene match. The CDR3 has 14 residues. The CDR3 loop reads CASSLTSGRDTQYF. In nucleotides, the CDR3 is TGTGCCAGCAGCCTGACTAGCGGGCGAGATACGCAGTATTTT.

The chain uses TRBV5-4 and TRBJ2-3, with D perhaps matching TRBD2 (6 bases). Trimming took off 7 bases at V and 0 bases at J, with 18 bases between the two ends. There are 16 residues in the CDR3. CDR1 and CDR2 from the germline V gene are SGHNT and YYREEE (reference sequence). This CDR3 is CASFPRGGASTDTQYF. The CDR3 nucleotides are TGTGCCAGCTTTCCCCGTGGAGGGGCCAGCACAGATACGCAGTATTTT. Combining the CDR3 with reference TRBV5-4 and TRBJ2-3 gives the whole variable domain ETGVTQSPTHLIKTRGQQVTLRCSSQSGHNTVSWYQQALGQGPQFIFQYYREEENGRGNFPPRFSGLQFPNYSSELNVNALELDDSALYLCASFPRGGASTDTQYFGPGTRLTVL.

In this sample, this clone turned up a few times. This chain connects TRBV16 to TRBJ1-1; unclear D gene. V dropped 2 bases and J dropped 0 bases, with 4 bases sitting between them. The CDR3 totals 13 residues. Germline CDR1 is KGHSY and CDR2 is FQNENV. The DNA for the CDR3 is TGTGCCAGCAGCCAAGGGGTGAACACTGAAGCTTTCTTT. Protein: CASSQGVNTEAFF.